Listed below are T cell receptor beta chains from one sample, sequenced in a study of PD-1 blockade in mismatch repair-deficient tumors. TCRdb's copy holds only in-frame clones and misses some; the assay was immunoSEQ multiplex PCR. Altogether 75,000 to 80,000 clones are present, around 80% being singletons, with the ten largest covering roughly 6%. The sequenced sample was peripheral blood, obtained 44 weeks after starting pembrolizumab. All receptors derive from an adult with mismatch repair-deficient cancer. The CDR3 runs from the conserved cysteine through the conserved F or W. The D gene is left open where the match is weak. A clone size is listed for some rows: how often the clone was seen (once, few, many), or a class if it is expanded.

J | D | size | V | length | DNA | CDR3
TRBJ1-1 | TRBD1 | NA | TRBV9 | 14 | TGTGCCAGCAGCGTATCAGGGGGGGCCACTGAAGCTTTCTTT | CASSVSGGATEAFF
TRBJ2-1 | NA | NA | TRBV28 | 15 | TGTGCCAGCAGGGGACTCCCGGGCCCCTACAATGAGCAGTTCTTC | CASRGLPGPYNEQFF
TRBJ2-1 | NA | NA | TRBV28 | 17 | TGTGCCAGCAGTACCCTAGCGCGGATGGCCTCCTACAATGAGCAGTTCTTC | CASSTLARMASYNEQFF
TRBJ1-1 | NA | NA | TRBV30 | 12 | TGTGCCTGGAATGGGGTTCACACTGAAGCTTTCTTT | CAWNGVHTEAFF
TRBJ2-5 | NA | NA | TRBV15 | 13 | TGTGCCACCAGCAGTACAGTTTCTTGGACCCAGTACTTC | CATSSTVSWTQYF
TRBJ2-1 | NA | many | TRBV2 | 12 | TGTGCCAGCAGTGGACTTTTCAATGAGCAGTTCTTC | CASSGLFNEQFF
TRBJ2-7 | NA | NA | TRBV5-1 | 14 | TGCGCCAGCAGCTTGGCCTGGGGAACCTACGAGCAGTACTTC | CASSLAWGTYEQYF
TRBJ2-7 | TRBD2 | once | TRBV10-3 | 14 | TGTGCCATCATGGGGACTAGCGGGCCCTACGAGCAGTACTTC | CAIMGTSGPYEQYF
TRBJ2-1 | NA | few | TRBV25-1 | 12 | TGTGCCAGCAGTGAATCGTCCTCCAACCGGTTCTTC | CASSESSSNRFF
TRBJ2-6 | TRBD2 | NA | TRBV19 | 20 | TGTGCCAGTAGTATTAAAAGACTAGCGGGAGGCCCCTCTGGGGCCAACGTCCTGACTTTC | CASSIKRLAGGPSGANVLTF
TRBJ1-4 | NA | once | TRBV5-8 | 15 | TGTGCCAGCAGCGTTGGGAGGGAAACTAATGAAAAACTGTTTTTT | CASSVGRETNEKLFF
TRBJ2-3 | TRBD2 | few | TRBV25-1 | 17 | TGTGCCAGCAGTGTCAAAGACTTAGCGGGGATCACAGATACGCAGTATTTT | CASSVKDLAGITDTQYF
TRBJ2-5 | TRBD2 | NA | TRBV29-1 | 14 | TGCAGCGTTGATAGTAGCGGGGTCCAAGAGACCCAGTACTTC | CSVDSSGVQETQYF
TRBJ2-5 | NA | NA | TRBV30 | 13 | TGTGCCTGGAGTGTAGGGGGAAAAGGGACCCAGTACTTC | CAWSVGGKGTQYF
TRBJ2-1 | NA | NA | TRBV6-4 | 11 | TGTGCGGACTGGAGCTACAATGAGCAGTTCTTC | CADWSYNEQFF
TRBJ2-7 | NA | NA | TRBV19 | 14 | TGTGCCAGCTCGCCAAGAGCAGCGTCCTACGAGCAGTACTTC | CASSPRAASYEQYF
TRBJ2-5 | NA | NA | TRBV29-1 | 14 | TGCAGCGTTGACTTGACGGGGGTACAAGAGACCCAGTACTTC | CSVDLTGVQETQYF
TRBJ1-2 | TRBD1 | NA | TRBV6-6 | 14 | TGTGCCAGCTATCGGCTTGACAGGGAGTATGGCTACACCTTC | CASYRLDREYGYTF
TRBJ1-2 | NA | NA | TRBV5-1 | 14 | TGCGCCAGCAGCTTGGCCGGGGATAACTATGGCTACACCTTC | CASSLAGDNYGYTF
TRBJ2-7 | NA | few | TRBV11-3 | 12 | TGTGCCAGCAGCTCAGACTCCTACGAGCAGTACTTC | CASSSDSYEQYF
TRBJ2-7 | TRBD1 | NA | TRBV6-5 | 14 | TGTGCCAGCAGTTACGGGACAGGTACCTACGAGCAGTACTTC | CASSYGTGTYEQYF
TRBJ2-7 | NA | few | TRBV11-3 | 13 | TGTGCCAGCAGCCCTCAGGGGTCCTACGAGCAGTACTTC | CASSPQGSYEQYF
TRBJ2-7 | NA | NA | TRBV5-1 | 14 | TGCGCCAGCAGCTTGGCGGGAGCGGGCCGCGAGCAGTACTTC | CASSLAGAGREQYF
TRBJ2-3 | NA | NA | TRBV19 | 15 | TGTGCCAGTACCCCTGGAGGAAGGACGGGAGATACGCAGTATTTT | CASTPGGRTGDTQYF
TRBJ2-1 | NA | NA | TRBV27 | 17 | TGTGCCAGCAGTTTATCGGCGAGGGGCTTGGGGCACAATGAGCAGTTCTTC | CASSLSARGLGHNEQFF
TRBJ1-1 | NA | NA | TRBV9 | 15 | TGTGCCAGCAGCGTAGGAACCCCTTGGGACACTGAAGCTTTCTTT | CASSVGTPWDTEAFF
TRBJ2-3 | NA | NA | TRBV5-1 | 14 | TGCGCCAGCAGCTTGGGTCAGGGTGGCAATACGCAGTATTTT | CASSLGQGGNTQYF
TRBJ1-4 | NA | NA | TRBV30 | 12 | TGTGCCTGGAGCGCAGTTAATGAAAAACTGTTTTTT | CAWSAVNEKLFF
TRBJ2-3 | NA | NA | TRBV5-6 | 13 | TGTGCCAGCAGCTTGGATAGCACAGATACGCAGTATTTT | CASSLDSTDTQYF
TRBJ2-2 | NA | NA | TRBV12-2 | 19 | TGTGCAAGTCGTAATCCGGGACAGGGTTACAACCCCACCCCCGGGGAGCTGTTTTTT | CASRNPGQGYNPTPGELFF
TRBJ2-3 | NA | NA | TRBV28 | 16 | TGTGCCAGCAGTTCCCCCCGGCAGGGTAGTACAGATACGCAGTATTTT | CASSSPRQGSTDTQYF
TRBJ2-1 | TRBD2 | few | TRBV12-5 | 12 | TGTGCTAGTGGTTTGGATAGCGGGACGCAGTTCTTC | CASGLDSGTQFF
TRBJ1-2 | TRBD1 | NA | TRBV28 | 17 | TGTGCCAGCAGTTTATGGGACAGGGAACCCGCTAACTATGGCTACACCTTC | CASSLWDREPANYGYTF
TRBJ2-1 | NA | once | TRBV4-1 | 12 | TGCGCCAGCAGCCAAGATGGCGATGAGCAGTTCTTC | CASSQDGDEQFF
TRBJ2-7 | NA | NA | TRBV6-6 | 13 | TGTGCCAGCAGTTCGACCGGGACTGTTGAGCAGTACTTC | CASSSTGTVEQYF
TRBJ1-3 | NA | NA | TRBV4-2 | 15 | TGTGCCAGCAGCCAACGGGGGGTTGGGGGAAACACCATATATTTT | CASSQRGVGGNTIYF
TRBJ2-1 | TRBD2 | NA | TRBV10-3 | 15 | TGTGCCATCAGTCAGACTAGCGGCAGAGACAATGAGCAGTTCTTC | CAISQTSGRDNEQFF
TRBJ1-4 | NA | NA | TRBV5-1 | 15 | TGCGCCAGCAGCTTGGAGCGGCAGCTCAATGAAAAACTGTTTTTT | CASSLERQLNEKLFF
TRBJ2-1 | TRBD2 | NA | TRBV19 | 14 | TGTGCCAGTAGCGAACTAGCGGGAGTTTCTGAGCAGTTCTTC | CASSELAGVSEQFF
TRBJ2-7 | NA | NA | TRBV11-2 | 15 | TGTGCCAGCAGTGATCTAAGCAGTTTTTCCTACGAGCAGTACTTC | CASSDLSSFSYEQYF
TRBJ2-2 | TRBD1 | NA | TRBV18 | 16 | TGTGCCAGCTCACCACCGACAGGGGTTGACACCGGGGAGCTGTTTTTT | CASSPPTGVDTGELFF
TRBJ2-2 | NA | NA | TRBV6-6 | 13 | TGTGCCAGCAGTTTACAGGGCGCCGGGGAGCTGTTTTTT | CASSLQGAGELFF
TRBJ2-7 | TRBD2 | once | TRBV11-2 | 15 | TGTGCCAGCAGCTCCGGACTAGCGGGAGCACAGGAGCAGTACTTC | CASSSGLAGAQEQYF
TRBJ2-2 | NA | NA | TRBV5-4 | 17 | TGTGCCAGCAGCTCGGGTGGGAGGGGGACGAACACCGGGGAGCTGTTTTTT | CASSSGGRGTNTGELFF